This section outlines one TCR beta chain sequence together with its context. What it binds is unknown. This sample was included in a study of response to subunit inactivated influenza vaccine. Study-wide results and limits: Only a handful of new T cells, the authors suggested, are recruited with each seasonal influenza vaccination.

V was trimmed by 2 bases and J by 0 bases, leaving 9 bases between them. The CDR3 is 15 residues long. In germline, CDR1 is SGHRS, CDR2 YFSETQ. TCRdb itself ran the RT-PCR reads through MiXCR, one entry per CDR3 protein. The sample records roughly 520,000 distinct CDR3 sequences, less than 30% being singletons. The chain has TRBV5-1 and TRBJ2-1, with D hard to call. The sequence came from a man aged 45-65 years who received an inactivated influenza vaccine. The material sequenced was CD4+ T cells sorted from PBMCs, taken about 5 days after vaccination. CDR3 sequence reads: CASSFPRSSYNEQFF. In DNA, the CDR3 is TGCGCCAGCAGCTTCCCCAGGAGCTCCTACAATGAGCAGTTCTTC.